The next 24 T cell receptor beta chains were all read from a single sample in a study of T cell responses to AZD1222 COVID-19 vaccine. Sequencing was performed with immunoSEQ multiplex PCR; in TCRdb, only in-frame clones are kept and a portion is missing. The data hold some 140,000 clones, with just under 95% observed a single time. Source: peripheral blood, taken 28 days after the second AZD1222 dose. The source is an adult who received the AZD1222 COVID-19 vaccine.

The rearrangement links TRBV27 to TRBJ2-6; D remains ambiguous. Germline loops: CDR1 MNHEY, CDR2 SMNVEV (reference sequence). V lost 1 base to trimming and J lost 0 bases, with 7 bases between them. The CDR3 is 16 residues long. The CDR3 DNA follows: TGTGCCAGCAGTTTATTATCTCCCTCTGGGGCCAACGTCCTGACTTTC. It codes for CASSLLSPSGANVLTF.

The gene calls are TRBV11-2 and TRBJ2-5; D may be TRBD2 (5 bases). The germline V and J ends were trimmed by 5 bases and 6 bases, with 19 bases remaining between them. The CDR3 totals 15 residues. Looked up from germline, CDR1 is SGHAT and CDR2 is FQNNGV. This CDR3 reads CASSLAFRGRQTQYF. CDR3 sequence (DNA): TGTGCCAGCAGCCTAGCTTTCCGTGGAAGGCAGACCCAGTACTTC. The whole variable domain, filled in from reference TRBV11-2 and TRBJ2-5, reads EAGVAQSPRYKIIEKRQSVAFWCNPISGHATLYWYQQILGQGPKLLIQFQNNGVVDDSQLPKDRFSAERLKGVDSTLKIQPAKLEDSAVYLCASSLAFRGRQTQYFGPGTRLLVL.

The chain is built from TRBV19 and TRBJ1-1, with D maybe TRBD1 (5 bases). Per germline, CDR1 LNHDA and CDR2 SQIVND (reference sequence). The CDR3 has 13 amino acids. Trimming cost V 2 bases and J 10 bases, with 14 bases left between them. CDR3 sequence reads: CASSIIGGIGAFF. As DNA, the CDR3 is TGTGCCAGTAGTATAATCGGGGGAATAGGAGCTTTCTTT.

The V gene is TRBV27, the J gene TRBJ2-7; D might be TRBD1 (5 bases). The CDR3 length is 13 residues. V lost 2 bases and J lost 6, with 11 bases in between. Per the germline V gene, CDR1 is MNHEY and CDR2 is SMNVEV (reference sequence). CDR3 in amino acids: CASSLRGRAEQYF. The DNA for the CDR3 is TGTGCCAGCAGTTTAAGGGGCAGGGCCGAGCAGTACTTC.

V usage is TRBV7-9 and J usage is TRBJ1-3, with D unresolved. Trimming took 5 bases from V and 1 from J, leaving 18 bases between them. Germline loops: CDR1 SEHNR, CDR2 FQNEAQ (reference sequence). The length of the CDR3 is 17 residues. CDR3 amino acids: CASSPEYGYPSGNTIYF. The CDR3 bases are TGTGCCAGCAGCCCAGAGTACGGGTACCCGTCTGGAAACACCATATATTTT.

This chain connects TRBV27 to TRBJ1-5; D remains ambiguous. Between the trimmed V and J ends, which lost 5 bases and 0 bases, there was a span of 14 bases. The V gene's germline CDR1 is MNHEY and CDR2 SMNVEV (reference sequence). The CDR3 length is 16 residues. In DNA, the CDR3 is TGTGCCAGCAGTCCCTCGGGCCCCTATAGCAATCAGCCCCAGCATTTT. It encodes CASSPSGPYSNQPQHF.

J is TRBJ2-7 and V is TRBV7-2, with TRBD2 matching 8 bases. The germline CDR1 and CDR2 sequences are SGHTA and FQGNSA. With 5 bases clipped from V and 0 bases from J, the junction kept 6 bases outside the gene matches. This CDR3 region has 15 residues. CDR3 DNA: TGTGCCAGCAGCCCGAGCGGGGGAAGCTCCTACGAGCAGTACTTC. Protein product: CASSPSGGSSYEQYF.

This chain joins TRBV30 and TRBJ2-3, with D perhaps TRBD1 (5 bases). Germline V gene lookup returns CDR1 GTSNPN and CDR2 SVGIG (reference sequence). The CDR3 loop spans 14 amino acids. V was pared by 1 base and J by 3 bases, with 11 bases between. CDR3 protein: CAWSGGRETDTQYF. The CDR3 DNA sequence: TGTGCCTGGAGTGGGGGCAGAGAGACAGATACGCAGTATTTT.

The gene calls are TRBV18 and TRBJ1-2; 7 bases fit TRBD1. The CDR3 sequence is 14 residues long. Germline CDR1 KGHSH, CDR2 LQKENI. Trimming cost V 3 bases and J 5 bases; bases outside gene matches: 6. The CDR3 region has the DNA TGTGCCAGCTCACCCGGGACAGACCTATATGGCTACACCTTC. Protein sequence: CASSPGTDLYGYTF.

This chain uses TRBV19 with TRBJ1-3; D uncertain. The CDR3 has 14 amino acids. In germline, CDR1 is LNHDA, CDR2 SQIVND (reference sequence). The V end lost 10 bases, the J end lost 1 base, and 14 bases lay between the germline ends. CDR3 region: CATVSPESGNTIYF. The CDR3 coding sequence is TGTGCCACCGTCTCGCCAGAGTCTGGAAACACCATATATTTT.

CDR3 region: CSVRTPGNEQFF. CDR3 sequence (DNA): TGCAGCGTTAGGACCCCGGGCAATGAGCAGTTCTTC. The chain combines TRBV29-1 with TRBJ2-1; the D is unclear. The V gene's germline CDR1 is SQVTM and CDR2 ANQGSEA. Deletions cut 5 bases from V and 6 bases from J, with 11 bases between. The CDR3 has 12 residues.

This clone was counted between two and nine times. The CDR3 loop reads CASRPTGSGNSPLHF. The CDR3 bases are TGTGCCAGCAGACCTACAGGGTCTGGCAATTCACCCCTCCACTTT. The chain recombines TRBV6-5 with TRBJ1-6, with D possibly matching TRBD1 (6 bases). The CDR3 loop spans 15 amino acids. The V end was cut by 6 bases, the J end by 7 bases, with 16 bases between. Germline lookup yields CDR1 MNHEY and CDR2 SVGAGI.

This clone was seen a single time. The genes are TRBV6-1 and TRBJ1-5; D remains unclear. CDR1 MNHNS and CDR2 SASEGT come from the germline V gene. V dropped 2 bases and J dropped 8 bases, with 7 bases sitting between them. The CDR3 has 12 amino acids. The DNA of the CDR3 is TGTGCCAGCAGTGAACCTCCGAAGCCCCAGCATTTT. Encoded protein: CASSEPPKPQHF.

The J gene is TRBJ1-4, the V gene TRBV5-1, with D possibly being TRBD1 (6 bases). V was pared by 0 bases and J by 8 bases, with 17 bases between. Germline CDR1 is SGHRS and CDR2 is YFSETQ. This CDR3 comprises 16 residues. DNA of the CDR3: TGCGCCAGCAGCTTGGCGCCGCCCGGGGGGGGCGAAAAACTGTTTTTT. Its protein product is CASSLAPPGGGEKLFF.

DNA for the CDR3: TGTGCCACCAGCAGAGCGACGATGTACAGGGAAAAACTGTTTTTT. This encodes CATSRATMYREKLFF. V is TRBV15 and J is TRBJ1-4, with D perhaps TRBD1 (5 bases). V lost 1 base and J 8 bases, leaving 14 bases between the germline ends. CDR1 and CDR2 from the germline V gene are LNHNV and YYDKDF (reference sequence). There are 15 residues in the CDR3.

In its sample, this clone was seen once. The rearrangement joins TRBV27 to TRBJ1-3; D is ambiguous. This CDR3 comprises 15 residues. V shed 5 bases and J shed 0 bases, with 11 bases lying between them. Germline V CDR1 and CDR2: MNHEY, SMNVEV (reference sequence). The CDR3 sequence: CASSLDGNSGNTIYF. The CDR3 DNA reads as TGTGCCAGCAGTCTTGACGGGAACTCTGGAAACACCATATATTTT.

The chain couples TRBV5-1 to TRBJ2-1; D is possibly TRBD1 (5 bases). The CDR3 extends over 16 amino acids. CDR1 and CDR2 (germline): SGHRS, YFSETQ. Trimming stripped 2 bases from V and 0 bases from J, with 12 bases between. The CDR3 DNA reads TGCGCCAGCAGCTTTAGCCAGGGAAGCTCCTACAATGAGCAGTTCTTC. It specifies CASSFSQGSSYNEQFF.

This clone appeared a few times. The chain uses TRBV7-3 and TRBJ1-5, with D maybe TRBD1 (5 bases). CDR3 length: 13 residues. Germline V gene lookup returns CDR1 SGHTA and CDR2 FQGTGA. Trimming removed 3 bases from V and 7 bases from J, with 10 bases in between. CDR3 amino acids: CASSLGHWQPQHF. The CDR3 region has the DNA TGTGCCAGCAGCTTGGGGCATTGGCAGCCCCAGCATTTT. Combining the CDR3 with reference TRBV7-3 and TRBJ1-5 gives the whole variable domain GAGVSQTPSNKVTEKGKYVELRCDPISGHTALYWYRQSLGQGPEFLIYFQGTGAADDSGLPNDRFFAVRPEGSVSTLKIQRTERGDSAVYLCASSLGHWQPQHFGDGTRLSIL.

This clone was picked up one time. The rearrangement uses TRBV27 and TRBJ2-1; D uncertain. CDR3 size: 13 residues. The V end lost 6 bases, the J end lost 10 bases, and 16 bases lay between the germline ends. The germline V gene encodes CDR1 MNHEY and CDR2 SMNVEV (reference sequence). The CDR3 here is CASSQNPRVEQFF. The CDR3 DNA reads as TGTGCCAGCAGCCAGAATCCTCGCGTGGAGCAGTTCTTC.

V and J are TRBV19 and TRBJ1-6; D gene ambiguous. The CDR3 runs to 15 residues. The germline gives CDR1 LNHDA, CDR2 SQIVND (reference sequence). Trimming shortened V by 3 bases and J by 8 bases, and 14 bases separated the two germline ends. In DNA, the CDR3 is TGTGCCAGTAGTATTGGAGACGGCCTCTATTCACCCCTCCACTTT. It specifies CASSIGDGLYSPLHF. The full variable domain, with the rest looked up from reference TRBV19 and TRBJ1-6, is DGGITQSPKYLFRKEGQNVTLSCEQNLNHDAMYWYRQDPGQGLRLIYYSQIVNDFQKGDIAEGYSVSREKKESFPLTVTSAQKNPTAFYLCASSIGDGLYSPLHFGNGTRLTVT.

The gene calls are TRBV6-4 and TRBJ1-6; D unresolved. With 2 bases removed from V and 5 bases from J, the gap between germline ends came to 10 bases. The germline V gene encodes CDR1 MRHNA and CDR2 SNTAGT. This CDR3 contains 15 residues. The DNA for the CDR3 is TGTGCCAGCAGTGACGGGGAAGCGGATAATTCACCCCTCCACTTT. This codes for CASSDGEADNSPLHF.

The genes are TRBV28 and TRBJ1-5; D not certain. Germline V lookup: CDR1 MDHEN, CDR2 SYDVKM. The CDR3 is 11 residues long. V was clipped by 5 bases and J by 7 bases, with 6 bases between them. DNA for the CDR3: TGTGCCAGCAGTACACGACAGCCCCAGCATTTT. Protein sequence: CASSTRQPQHF.

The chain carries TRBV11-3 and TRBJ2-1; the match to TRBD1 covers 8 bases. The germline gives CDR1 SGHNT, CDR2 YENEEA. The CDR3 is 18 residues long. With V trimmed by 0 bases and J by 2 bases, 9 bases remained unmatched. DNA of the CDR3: TGTGCCAGCAGCTTAGATCAATCCGGGACAGGAGCCTACAATGAGCAGTTCTTC. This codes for CASSLDQSGTGAYNEQFF.

CDR3 sequence reads: CASSLSGGSYEQYF. The DNA of the CDR3 is TGTGCCAGCAGCTTATCGGGAGGATCCTACGAGCAGTACTTC. The chain uses TRBV7-9 and TRBJ2-7, with 7 bases aligning to TRBD2. The V and J ends lost 2 bases and 1 base, in that order; junction bases with no gene match: 2. CDR1 SEHNR and CDR2 FQNEAQ come from the germline V gene (reference sequence). This CDR3 contains 14 residues.